These 16 T cell receptor beta chains came from one sample sequenced in a study of CD8+ T cells in alopecia areata. RNA extraction and reverse transcription yielded cDNA as sequencing template. The table came from immunoSEQ multiplex PCR; TCRdb's copy has only in-frame clones and leaves some out. The sample lists roughly 11,000 clones; around 60% were seen once. Those with alopecia areata gave lesional scalp punch biopsies and peripheral blood. Sequencing was carried out using skin. These receptors were taken from a human donor with alopecia areata.

This chain connects TRBV30 to TRBJ1-4, with D unresolved. Germline V CDR1 and CDR2: GTSNPN, SVGIG (reference sequence). V lost 7 bases, J lost 0 bases, and 9 bases lay in between. The CDR3 is made up of 13 amino acids. The CDR3 bases are TGTGCCTCACGGGATTCAACTAATGAAAAACTGTTTTTT. Amino acid sequence: CASRDSTNEKLFF.

CDR3 nucleotide sequence: TGTGCCAGCAGCGGTGAGGGGGATGTTCAGCCCCAGCATTTT. Its translation: CASSGEGDVQPQHF. The chain has TRBV9 and TRBJ1-5, with a possible D match to TRBD1 (6 bases). This CDR3 spans 14 amino acids. Germline CDR1 is SGDLS and CDR2 is YYNGEE. Between the trimmed V and J ends, which lost 3 bases and 6 bases, there was a span of 13 bases.

This clone has just one count. The chain employs TRBV2 and TRBJ2-5; the match to TRBD1 covers 9 bases. The germline CDR1 and CDR2 sequences are SNHLY and FYNNEI. There are 15 residues in the CDR3. The V segment lost 9 bases and the J segment 2 bases; nucleotides outside the gene matches: 10. This CDR3 reads CASSSRGQGQETQYF. The DNA for the CDR3 is TGTGCCAGTAGCAGTAGGGGACAGGGACAAGAGACCCAGTACTTC. Looking up the rest from reference TRBV2 and TRBJ2-5 gives the full variable domain: EPEVTQTPSHQVTQMGQEVILRCVPISNHLYFYWYRQILGQKVEFLVSFYNNEISEKSEIFDDQFSVERPDGSNFTLKIRSTKLEDSAMYFCASSSRGQGQETQYFGPGTRLLVL.

This clone has only a few counts. This chain connects TRBV29-1 to TRBJ2-5, with a weak D call TRBD1 (5 bases). This CDR3 contains 12 residues. V was shortened by 8 bases and J by 5 bases, with 15 bases between the two germline ends. The germline V gene encodes CDR1 SQVTM and CDR2 ANQGSEA. The CDR3 is CSHSGPGETQYF. The DNA for the CDR3 is TGCAGCCATTCAGGGCCAGGGGAGACCCAGTACTTC.

The CDR3 DNA follows: TGTGCCACCTCAGACAGGGGGTCTACTGGAAACACCATATATTTT. It codes for CATSDRGSTGNTIYF. The chain couples TRBV19 to TRBJ1-3, with 9 bases lining up with TRBD1. The CDR3 runs 15 residues. Germline values: CDR1 LNHDA, CDR2 SQIVND (reference sequence). V was clipped by 10 bases and J by 2 bases; unmatched bases: 9.

The J gene is TRBJ2-5, the V gene TRBV6-6; the match to TRBD2 covers 8 bases. Losses at the gene ends were 9 bases for V and 3 bases for J; bases not matched to a gene: 6. Germline CDR1 is MNHNY and CDR2 is SVGAGI (reference sequence). CDR3 length equals 13 residues. The CDR3 protein is CASRRAGEETQYF. The CDR3 DNA follows: TGTGCCAGTCGTAGAGCGGGAGAAGAGACCCAGTACTTC.

This rearrangement joins TRBV7-9 to TRBJ1-2, with TRBD1 as a possible D gene (6 bases). Germline V CDR1 and CDR2: SEHNR, FQNEAQ (reference sequence). Between the trimmed V and J ends, which lost 10 bases and 5 bases, there was a span of 20 bases. CDR3 length: 14 amino acids. CDR3 region: CATSPPTGTYGYTF. As DNA, the CDR3 is TGTGCCACCTCCCCGCCCACAGGGACTTATGGCTACACCTTC.

The chain employs TRBV11-1 and TRBJ2-1; D gene uncertain. The CDR3 covers 16 residues. Germline CDR1 is SGHAT and CDR2 is FQDESV (reference sequence). V was trimmed by 2 bases and J by 0 bases, leaving 11 bases between them. The CDR3 sequence: CASSLRGASSYNEQFF. The CDR3 bases are TGTGCCAGCAGCTTACGCGGCGCTAGCTCCTACAATGAGCAGTTCTTC.

The chain combines TRBV7-9 with TRBJ2-1, with a possible D match to TRBD1 (6 bases). Trimming cost V 0 bases and J 7 bases, with 10 bases left between them. The V gene's germline CDR1 is SEHNR and CDR2 FQNEAQ (reference sequence). The CDR3 consists of 14 residues. The CDR3 sequence is CASSLAQGMNEQFF. CDR3 bases: TGTGCCAGCAGCTTAGCTCAGGGGATGAATGAGCAGTTCTTC.

The V gene is TRBV11-2, the J gene TRBJ2-7; possible D gene TRBD2, 6 bases. CDR3 size: 13 residues. Trimming took off 1 base at V and 6 bases at J, with 10 bases between the two ends. Germline V gives CDR1 SGHAT, CDR2 FQNNGV. CDR3 nucleotides: TGTGCCAGCAGCTTAGTATGGAGGGCCGAGCAGTACTTC. Protein sequence: CASSLVWRAEQYF.

About this clone: One end of the junction fails to match germline, which may point to a read error. V gene TRBV7-2 combines with J gene TRBJ2-1; 12 bases fit TRBD2. The CDR3 has 15 residues. Germline V gene lookup returns CDR1 SGHTA and CDR2 FQGNSA. The CDR3 nucleotides read TGTGCCAGCAGCCTAGCGGGGGGGAGTACAATAGAGCAGTTCTTC. It specifies CASSLAGGSTIEQFF.

The CDR3 coding sequence is TGTGCCAGCAGGAAATGGTCTAGCGGGAGCAAATACACAGATACGCAGTATTTT. It is translated as CASRKWSSGSKYTDTQYF. The chain joins TRBV27 to TRBJ2-3; 10 bases fit TRBD2. Germline CDR1 reads MNHEY; CDR2 reads SMNVEV (reference sequence). J gave up 2 bases and V 6 bases, and 14 bases lay outside the gene matches. This CDR3 region has 18 residues.

This clone has a handful of counts. The J gene is TRBJ2-7, the V gene TRBV29-1; TRBD2 matches 7 bases. Germline lookup yields CDR1 SQVTM and CDR2 ANQGSEA. The CDR3 is made up of 14 amino acids. V lost 7 bases and J lost 2; bases outside the gene matches: 11. The CDR3 spells CSASGSGQPYEQYF. CDR3 DNA sequence: TGCAGCGCTTCGGGTAGCGGGCAACCCTACGAGCAGTACTTC.

This clone was seen a single time. The V gene is TRBV10-2, the J gene TRBJ2-7; D is possibly TRBD1 or TRBD2 (6 bases each). V was pared by 8 bases and J by 3 bases, with 17 bases between. CDR3 size: 14 residues. The germline CDR1 and CDR2 sequences are WSHSY and SAAADI. CDR3 sequence reads: CASAWGARLYEQYF. The CDR3 DNA reads as TGCGCCAGCGCGTGGGGGGCCAGACTCTACGAGCAGTACTTC.

The gene calls are TRBV4-1 and TRBJ2-5; weak D call: TRBD2 (5 bases). V was trimmed by 0 bases and J by 7 bases, leaving 15 bases between them. The germline V gene encodes CDR1 MGHRA and CDR2 YSYEKL. The CDR3 length is 15 residues. The CDR3 coding sequence is TGCGCCAGCAGCCAAGAATATTATAGAGGAGGGACCCAGTACTTC. Its translation is CASSQEYYRGGTQYF.

By proportion, this clone is hyperexpanded (1% or more). The chain links TRBV28 to TRBJ1-1; D perhaps matches TRBD1 (6 bases). Germline V CDR1 and CDR2: MDHEN, SYDVKM. The CDR3 loop spans 16 amino acids. V was cut by 3 bases and J by 4 bases, with 18 bases left in between. CDR3 sequence (DNA): TGTGCCAGCAGTTTCCCGGGGGGCCGGCCGGGCACTGAAGCTTTCTTT. Its translation: CASSFPGGRPGTEAFF.